Below are 15 T cell receptor beta chains sequenced from a single sample in a study of T cell repertoires in cytomegalovirus infection. Their cognate antigens are unknown. TCRdb called the reads again in MiXCR, with one record for every CDR3 protein. The sample holds some 350,000 distinct CDR3 sequences, nearly 35% seen once. Sequenced material: cultured PBMCs, taken from culture after CMV antigen stimulation. These receptors were obtained from a human donor in good health (CMV status not recorded). Some clones in this sample may be carry-over from other donors' samples.

This chain connects TRBV28 to TRBJ2-1; D gene uncertain. The germline V gene has CDR1 MDHEN and CDR2 SYDVKM. With 6 bases removed from V and 10 bases from J, the gap between germline ends came to 7 bases. CDR3 size: 10 residues. The CDR3 reads CASSRREQFF. The DNA of the CDR3 is TGTGCCAGCAGCCGGCGGGAGCAGTTCTTC.

This clonotype was seen a few times. The chain uses TRBV7-6 and TRBJ2-5; TRBD2 matches at 12 bases. The CDR3 contains 14 residues. V lost 4 bases to trimming and J lost 4 bases; unmatched junction nucleotides: 1. Per the germline V gene, CDR1 is SGHVS and CDR2 is FNYEAQ. CDR3 sequence (DNA): TGTGCCAGCAGCTGGGGACTAGCGGGAGAGACCCAGTACTTC. Its translation: CASSWGLAGETQYF.

This clonotype was seen more than once but under ten times. The chain is built from TRBV12-3 or TRBV12-4 and TRBJ2-1; TRBD1 agrees at 7 bases. CDR3 length: 15 amino acids. J gave up 9 bases and V 6 bases, and 14 bases lay outside the gene matches. The CDR3: CASRHEGAPKGEQFF. CDR3 nucleotide sequence: TGTGCCAGCAGACACGAGGGGGCGCCTAAGGGTGAGCAGTTCTTC.

This chain connects TRBV19 to TRBJ2-2, with a possible D match to TRBD2 (6 bases). Germline CDR1 reads LNHDA; CDR2 reads SQIVND (reference sequence). This CDR3 comprises 16 residues. Deletions cut 3 bases from V and 6 bases from J, with 17 bases between. CDR3 residues: CASSISGAVLAGELFF. The CDR3 DNA is TGTGCCAGTAGTATTTCGGGAGCGGTTTTGGCCGGGGAGCTGTTTTTT.

This clonotype has only a few counts. The chain uses TRBV4-2 and TRBJ2-4; 14 bases map to TRBD2. Trimming at V came to 3 bases and at J to 7 bases, leaving 8 bases not matched to a gene. The CDR3 covers 17 residues. The germline V gene has CDR1 LGHNA and CDR2 YNFKEQ. The CDR3 sequence: CASSHATGTSGSNIQYF. In nucleotides, the CDR3 is TGTGCCAGCAGCCACGCTACAGGGACTAGCGGGAGCAACATTCAGTACTTC.

This chain links TRBV4-1 with TRBJ2-3, with 7 bases identical to TRBD2. V dropped 5 bases and J dropped 2; count of bases not matched to a gene: 13. The CDR3 sequence is 17 residues long. CDR1 is MGHRA, CDR2 YSYEKL, per germline. CDR3 region: CASSYTTSTIVTDTQYF. In nucleotides, the CDR3 is TGCGCCAGCAGCTATACGACTAGCACAATAGTCACAGATACGCAGTATTTT.

The gene calls are TRBV27 and TRBJ2-7; D perhaps matches TRBD2 (5 bases). V was shortened by 6 bases and J by 3 bases, with 24 bases between the two germline ends. Germline loops: CDR1 MNHEY, CDR2 SMNVEV (reference sequence). The CDR3 has 17 amino acids. CDR3 loop: CASRVVGKGFGIYEQYF. The CDR3 DNA reads TGTGCCAGCAGGGTGGTGGGAAAGGGATTCGGGATCTACGAGCAGTACTTC.

A remark on this clonotype: At one end, the junction sequence differs from germline, possibly due to a read error. This chain uses TRBV7-7 with TRBJ2-3; D may be TRBD2 (6 bases). The germline CDR1 and CDR2 sequences are SSHAT and FNYEAQ (reference sequence). The CDR3 loop spans 16 amino acids. In nucleotides, the CDR3 is TGTGCTAGCAGCTTAGCGGTCCGAGACTTCACAGATACGCAGTATTTT. Encoded protein: CASSLAVRDFTDTQYF.

This clonotype was counted between two and nine times. V and J are TRBV6-1 and TRBJ2-1, with TRBD2 matching 12 bases. Germline lookup yields CDR1 MNHNS and CDR2 SASEGT. The CDR3 totals 17 residues. The V segment lost 5 bases and the J segment 4 bases; nucleotides outside the gene matches: 9. CDR3 protein: CASSKQTSGRIYNEQFF. In nucleotides, the CDR3 is TGTGCCAGCAGTAAACAGACTAGCGGGAGAATTTACAATGAGCAGTTCTTC.

The chain is built from TRBV6-2 or TRBV6-3 and TRBJ2-1; D perhaps matches TRBD2 (5 bases). The CDR3 is 15 amino acids. From germline, CDR1 is MNHEY and CDR2 SVGEGT. Trimming pared 6 bases from V and 3 bases from J, leaving 15 bases between. DNA of the CDR3: TGTGCCAGCAGCTTATACTTAGCGTTCTACAATGAGCAGTTCTTC. It codes for CASSLYLAFYNEQFF.

The chain recombines TRBV12-3 or TRBV12-4 with TRBJ2-3; the D is unclear. The germline V and J ends were trimmed by 5 bases and 3 bases, with 18 bases remaining between them. CDR3 length: 16 residues. The CDR3 nucleotides read TGTGCCAGCAGTCCCCATATAGGTGGAACGACAGATACGCAGTATTTT. It is translated as CASSPHIGGTTDTQYF.

This clonotype was found a few times. This chain links TRBV12-3 or TRBV12-4 with TRBJ1-2; weak D call: TRBD1 (6 bases). This CDR3 spans 16 amino acids. V was pared by 3 bases and J by 2 bases, with 16 bases between. CDR3: CASSFGLWTANYGYTF. Here the CDR3 DNA reads TGTGCCAGCAGTTTTGGGCTTTGGACAGCCAACTATGGCTACACCTTC.

This clonotype was seen only a few times. The V and J genes are TRBV7-2 and TRBJ2-3; 12 bases are a match to TRBD2. This CDR3 contains 19 residues. The V and J ends lost 5 bases and 3 bases, in that order; junction bases with no gene match: 15. Germline values: CDR1 SGHTA, CDR2 FQGNSA. The CDR3 loop is CASSLLKTTSGSLTDTQYF. CDR3 nucleotides: TGTGCCAGCAGCCTACTAAAGACGACTAGCGGGAGCTTAACAGATACGCAGTATTTT.

The chain carries TRBV7-9 and TRBJ1-3; TRBD1 matches at 11 bases. Losses at the gene ends were 5 bases for V and 7 bases for J; bases not matched to a gene: 7. This CDR3 contains 15 residues. CDR1 is SEHNR and CDR2 is FQNEAQ in the germline V gene (reference sequence). The CDR3 here is CASSAGQGVWNTIYF. As DNA, the CDR3 is TGTGCCAGCAGCGCGGGACAGGGGGTCTGGAACACCATATATTTT.

This clonotype was detected many times. The chain recombines TRBV5-4 with TRBJ2-3; D ambiguous. This CDR3 spans 13 amino acids. The germline CDR1 and CDR2 sequences are SGHNT and YYREEE (reference sequence). Trimming pared 0 bases from V and 5 bases from J, leaving 7 bases between. The CDR3 DNA reads as TGTGCCAGCAGCTTGGAGAGAGGAGATACGCAGTATTTT. This encodes CASSLERGDTQYF.